This T cell receptor (beta chain) was documented in a study of T cell repertoires in cytomegalovirus infection. Germline V gene lookup returns CDR1 SEHNR and CDR2 FQNEAQ (reference sequence). The CDR3 runs to 16 residues. In TCRdb, the reads were re-called with MiXCR into one record per CDR3 protein. Of 450,000 to 550,000 distinct CDR3 sequences listed, about 15% are singletons. Comments on this clonotype: Just one base apart from a much larger clone, this may be a read error.

The sample consisted of CD8+ T cells from PBMCs. This chain connects TRBV7-9 to TRBJ2-2; 7 bases are a match to TRBD2. The TCR originated in a human donor in good health (CMV status not recorded). Some clones in this sample may be carry-over from other donors' samples. The CDR3 nucleotides read TGTGCCAGCAGCGCGTCCAGCGGGACTTGGACCGGGGAGCTGGTTTTT. Translated: CASSASSGTWTGELVF.